This note documents a single TCR beta chain sequence. These data are taken from a study of cytomegalovirus exposure and HLA in healthy donors. The CDR3 covers 16 residues. The trim removed 4 bases at V and 5 bases at J, leaving 12 bases unmatched. The PCR made use of 60 Vbeta and 13 Jbeta primers. Using immunoSEQ multiplex PCR, the repertoire was profiled, and TCRdb retains in-frame clones only, with some absent. This table has 200,000 to 250,000 clones, around 77% appearing once. The chain combines TRBV23-1 with TRBJ2-7; 9 positions match TRBD2. TRBV23-1 is recorded as an ORF, its role being uncertain. This TCR came from a woman aged 30 to 39 in good health and CMV-seronegative. The specimen sequenced was PBMCs. CDR3 DNA sequence: TGCGCCAGCAGTCGAACTAGCGGGTCCCTGAAGGACGAGCAGTACTTC. It codes for CASSRTSGSLKDEQYF.